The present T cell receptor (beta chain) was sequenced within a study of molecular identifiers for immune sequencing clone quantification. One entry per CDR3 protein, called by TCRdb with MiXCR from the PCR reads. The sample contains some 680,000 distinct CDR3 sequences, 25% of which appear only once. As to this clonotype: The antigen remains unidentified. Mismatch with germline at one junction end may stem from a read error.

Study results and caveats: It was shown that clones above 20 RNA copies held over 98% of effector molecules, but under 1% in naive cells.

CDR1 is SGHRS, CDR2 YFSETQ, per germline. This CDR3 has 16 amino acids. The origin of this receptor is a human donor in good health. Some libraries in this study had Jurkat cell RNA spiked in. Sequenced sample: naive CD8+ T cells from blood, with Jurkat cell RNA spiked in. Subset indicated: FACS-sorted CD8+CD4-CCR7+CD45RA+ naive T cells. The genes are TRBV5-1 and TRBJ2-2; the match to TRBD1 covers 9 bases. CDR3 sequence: CASSLTGGLNTGEPFF. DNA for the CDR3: TGCGCCAGCAGCCTGACAGGGGGATTGAACACCGGGGAGCCGTTTTTT.